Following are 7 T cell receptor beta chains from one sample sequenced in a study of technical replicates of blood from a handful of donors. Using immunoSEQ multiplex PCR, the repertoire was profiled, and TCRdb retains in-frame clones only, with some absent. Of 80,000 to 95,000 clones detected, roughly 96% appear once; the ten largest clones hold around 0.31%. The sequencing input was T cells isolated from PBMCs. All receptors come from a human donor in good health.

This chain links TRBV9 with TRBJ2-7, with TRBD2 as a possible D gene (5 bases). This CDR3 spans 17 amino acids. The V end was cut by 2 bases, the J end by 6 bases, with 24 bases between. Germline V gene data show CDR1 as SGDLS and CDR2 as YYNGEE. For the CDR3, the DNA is TGTGCCAGCAGCGTTAATCCGGGAATGGGAACAGCCCGCGAGCAGTACTTC. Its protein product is CASSVNPGMGTAREQYF.

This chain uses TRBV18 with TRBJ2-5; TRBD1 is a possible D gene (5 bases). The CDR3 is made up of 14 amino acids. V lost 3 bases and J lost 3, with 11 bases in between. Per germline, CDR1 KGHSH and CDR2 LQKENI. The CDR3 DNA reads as TGTGCCAGCTCACCGCTGGGGCTTAAAGAGACCCAGTACTTC. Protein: CASSPLGLKETQYF.

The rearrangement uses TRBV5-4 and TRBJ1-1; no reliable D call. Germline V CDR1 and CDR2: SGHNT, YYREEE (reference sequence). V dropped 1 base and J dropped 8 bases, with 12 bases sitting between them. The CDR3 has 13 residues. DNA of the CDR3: TGTGCCAGCAGCTTGCCTCTCTTGTCGGAAGCTTTCTTT. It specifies CASSLPLLSEAFF.

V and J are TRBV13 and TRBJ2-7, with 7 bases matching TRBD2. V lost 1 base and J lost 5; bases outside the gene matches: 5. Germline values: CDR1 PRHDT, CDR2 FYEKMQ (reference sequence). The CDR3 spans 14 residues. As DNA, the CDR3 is TGTGCCAGCAGCTTAGCGGGAGGATTCGACGAGCAGTACTTC. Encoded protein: CASSLAGGFDEQYF.

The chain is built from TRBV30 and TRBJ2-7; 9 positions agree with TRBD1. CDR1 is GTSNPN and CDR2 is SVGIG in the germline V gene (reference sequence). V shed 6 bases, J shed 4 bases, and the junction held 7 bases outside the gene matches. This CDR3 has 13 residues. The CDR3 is CACSTGGKYEQYF. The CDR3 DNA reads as TGTGCCTGTTCAACAGGGGGCAAGTACGAGCAGTACTTC.

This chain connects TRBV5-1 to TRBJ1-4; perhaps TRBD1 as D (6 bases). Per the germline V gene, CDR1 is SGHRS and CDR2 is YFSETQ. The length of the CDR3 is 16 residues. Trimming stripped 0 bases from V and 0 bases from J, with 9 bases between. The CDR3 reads CASSLGGGATNEKLFF. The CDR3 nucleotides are TGCGCCAGCAGCTTGGGCGGGGGCGCAACTAATGAAAAACTGTTTTTT.

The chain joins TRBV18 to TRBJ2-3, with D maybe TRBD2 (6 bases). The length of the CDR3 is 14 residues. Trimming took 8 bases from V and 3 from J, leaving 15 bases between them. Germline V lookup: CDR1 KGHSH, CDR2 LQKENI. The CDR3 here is CASLRLGGTDTQYF. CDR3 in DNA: TGTGCCAGCCTAAGACTGGGAGGAACAGATACGCAGTATTTT.